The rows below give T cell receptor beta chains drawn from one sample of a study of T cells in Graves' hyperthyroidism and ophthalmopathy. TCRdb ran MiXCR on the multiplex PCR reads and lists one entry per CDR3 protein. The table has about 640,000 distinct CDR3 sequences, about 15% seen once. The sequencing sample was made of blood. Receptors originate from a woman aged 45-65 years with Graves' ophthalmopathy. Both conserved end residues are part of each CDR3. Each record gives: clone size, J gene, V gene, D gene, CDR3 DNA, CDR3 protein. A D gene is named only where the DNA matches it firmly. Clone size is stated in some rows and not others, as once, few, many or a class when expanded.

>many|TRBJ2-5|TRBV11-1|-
TGTGCCAGCGGGGACCGGGACAACAAAGAGACCCAGTACTTC
CASGDRDNKETQYF
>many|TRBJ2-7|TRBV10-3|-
TGTGCCATCAGTGGGACAGCCTACGAGCAGTACTTC
CAISGTAYEQYF
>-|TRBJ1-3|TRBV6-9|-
TGTGCCAGCAGTTCCACAGGGAGCACTGGAAACACCATATATTTT
CASSSTGSTGNTIYF
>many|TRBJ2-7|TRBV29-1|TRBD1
TGCAGCGTTGACCGACAGGGGTTCGGCGAGCAGTACTTC
CSVDRQGFGEQYF
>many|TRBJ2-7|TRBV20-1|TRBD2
TGCAGTGCTAGAGGGCTAGCGGGAGAAATTCGTTACGAGCAGTACTTC
CSARGLAGEIRYEQYF
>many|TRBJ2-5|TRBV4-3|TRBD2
TGCGCCAGCAGCCAGGGGACTAGCGATCAAGAGACCCAGTACTTC
CASSQGTSDQETQYF
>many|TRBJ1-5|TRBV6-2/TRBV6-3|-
TGTGCCAGCAGTTACGCGACAAGCCCCAATCAGCCCCAGCATTTT
CASSYATSPNQPQHF
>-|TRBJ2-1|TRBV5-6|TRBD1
TGTGCCAGCAGCTTGGCGGGACAGAGCTCCTACAATGAGCAGTTCTTC
CASSLAGQSSYNEQFF
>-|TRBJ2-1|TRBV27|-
TGTGCCAGCAGTTCATTTACGACCAACAATGAGCAGTTCTTC
CASSSFTTNNEQFF
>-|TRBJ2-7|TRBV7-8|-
TGTGCCAGCAGCTTAGAGCGGCTTGGCGAGCAGTACTTC
CASSLERLGEQYF
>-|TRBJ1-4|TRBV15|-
TGTGCCACCACGTCGGGGATAGCTAATGAAAAACTGTTTTTT
CATTSGIANEKLFF
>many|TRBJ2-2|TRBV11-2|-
TGTGCCAGCAGCTCAAGTAGCCCGCTACCCGGGGAGCTGTTTTTT
CASSSSSPLPGELFF
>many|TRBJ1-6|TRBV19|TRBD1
TGTGCCAGTAGTATGGGGGACAGACCAGAAAATTCACCCCTCCACTTT
CASSMGDRPENSPLHF
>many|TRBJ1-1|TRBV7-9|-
TGTGCCAGCAGGGAACGCCACGAAGCTTTCTTT
CASRERHEAFF
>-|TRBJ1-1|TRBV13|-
TGTGCCAGCAGCTTAGGACAGAATGCCGAAGCTTTCTTT
CASSLGQNAEAFF
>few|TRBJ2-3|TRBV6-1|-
TGTGCCACCTTCTCTCCGGCAGATACGCAGTATTTT
CATFSPADTQYF
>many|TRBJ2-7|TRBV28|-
TGTGCCAGCAACGAGGCAGGGGTCTCCTACGAGCAGTACTTC
CASNEAGVSYEQYF
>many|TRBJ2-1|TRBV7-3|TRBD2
TGTGCCAGCAGCCCCGCCCCTAGCGGGAGATATGAGCAGTTCTTC
CASSPAPSGRYEQFF
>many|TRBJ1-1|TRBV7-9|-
TGTGCCAGCAGACATACAGGGCTGGAGGACACTGAAGCTTTCTTT
CASRHTGLEDTEAFF
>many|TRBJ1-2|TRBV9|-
TGTGCCAGCAGCGACGGACAGCCGCCGACTTCCTATGGCTACACCTTC
CASSDGQPPTSYGYTF
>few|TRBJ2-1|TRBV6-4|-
TGTGCCAGCAGTGAGGAGGTCAGTAACAATGAGCAGTTCTTC
CASSEEVSNNEQFF
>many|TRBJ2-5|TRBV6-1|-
TGTGCCAGCAGTGAAGACCGAGTTCGAGAGACCCAGTACTTC
CASSEDRVRETQYF
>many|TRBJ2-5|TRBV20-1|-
TGCAGTGCTAGAGATGGGGTCGGGGCCCAGTACTTC
CSARDGVGAQYF
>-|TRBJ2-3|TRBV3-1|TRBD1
TGTGCCAGCAGCCAAGCGGGGACAGGGGGCGGAGATACGCAGTATTTT
CASSQAGTGGGDTQYF
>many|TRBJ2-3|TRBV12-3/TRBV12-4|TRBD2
TGTGCCAGCAGACCGTCCCTTCCCGGACTAGCGGGATTGGTAGATACGCAGTATTTT
CASRPSLPGLAGLVDTQYF
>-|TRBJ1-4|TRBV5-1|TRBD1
TGCGCCAGCAGCGTAGGGGGACAGAATGAAAAACTGTTTTTT
CASSVGGQNEKLFF
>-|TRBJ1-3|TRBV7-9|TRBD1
TGTGCCAGCAGCTTTGGACAGGGAATCGAAGACACCATATATTTT
CASSFGQGIEDTIYF
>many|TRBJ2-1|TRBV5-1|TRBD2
TGCGCCAGCAGAAGCGGGAGATCCTACAATGAGCAGTTCTTC
CASRSGRSYNEQFF
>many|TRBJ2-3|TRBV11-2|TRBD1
TGTGCCAGCAGCTTAGAGGGGACAGTGGGAGATACGCAGTATTTT
CASSLEGTVGDTQYF
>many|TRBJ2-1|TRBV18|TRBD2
TGTGCCAGCTCACCCTTAGGAAACCCGGGGGGCAATGAGCAGTTCTTC
CASSPLGNPGGNEQFF
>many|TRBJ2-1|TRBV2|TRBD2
TGTGCCAGCGAAACTAGCGGATCCTACAATGAGCAGTTCTTC
CASETSGSYNEQFF
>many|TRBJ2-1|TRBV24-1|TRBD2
TGTGCCACCAGTGAGCCGGGACTAGCGGAGCAGTTCTTC
CATSEPGLAEQFF
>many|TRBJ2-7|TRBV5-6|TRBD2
TGTGCCAGCAGCTTAACTAGCGAAACCTACGAGCAGTACTTC
CASSLTSETYEQYF
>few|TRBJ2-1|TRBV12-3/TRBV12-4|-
TGTGCCAGCAGTCCCGGGTCAAACCAATACAATGAGCAGTTCTTC
CASSPGSNQYNEQFF
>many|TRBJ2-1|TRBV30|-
TGTGCCTGGTTTGCCAGCGCGGATGAGCAGTTCTTC
CAWFASADEQFF
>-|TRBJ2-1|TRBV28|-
TGTGCCAGCAGTAATACTAGGGAGCAGTTCTTC
CASSNTREQFF
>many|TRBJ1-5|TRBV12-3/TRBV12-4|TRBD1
TGTGCCAGCAGTGAGACAGGGGGCGTGGGTCAGCCCCAGCATTTT
CASSETGGVGQPQHF
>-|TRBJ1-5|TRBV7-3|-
TGTGCCAGCAGCTTACATGGGGAACAGCCCCAGCATTTT
CASSLHGEQPQHF
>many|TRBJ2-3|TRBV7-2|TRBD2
TGTGCCAGCAGCGAGGGACTAGCGGACACAGATACGCAGTATTTT
CASSEGLADTDTQYF
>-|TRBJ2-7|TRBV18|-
TGTGCCAGCTCAGTAACGGGGGAGCAGTACTTC
CASSVTGEQYF
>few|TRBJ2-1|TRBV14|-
TGTGCCAGCAGCCAAGTCGGAAGGGACCCCTACAATGAGCAGTTCTTC
CASSQVGRDPYNEQFF
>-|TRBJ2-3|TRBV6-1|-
TGTGCCAGCAGTTACAGCGGAAAGCCTTTAGATACGCAGTATTTT
CASSYSGKPLDTQYF
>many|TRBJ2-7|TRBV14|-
TGTGCCAGCAGCCTTACGGGACGGATCCTCTACGAGCAGTACTTC
CASSLTGRILYEQYF
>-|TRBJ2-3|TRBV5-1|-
TGCGCCAGCAGCTTGGGAGGCCTAGCTATAGATACGCAGTATTTT
CASSLGGLAIDTQYF
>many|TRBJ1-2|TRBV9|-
TGTGCCAGCAGCGTAGAGGGGACGGACGCGGGGTATGGCTACACCTTC
CASSVEGTDAGYGYTF
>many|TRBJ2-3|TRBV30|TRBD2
TGTGCCTGGAGGGGTCTAGCGGGAGATACGCAGTATTTT
CAWRGLAGDTQYF
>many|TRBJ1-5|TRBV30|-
TGTGCCTGGAGTAGGACCCGAAGTCAGCCCCAGCATTTT
CAWSRTRSQPQHF
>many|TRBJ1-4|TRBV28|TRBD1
TGTGCCAGCAGTTTACAGGGGGCCGGAAGGGGACGCGAAAAACTGTTTTTT
CASSLQGAGRGREKLFF
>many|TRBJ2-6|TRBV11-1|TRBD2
TGTGCCAGCAGCCCGAGCGGGAGGAACTCTGGGGCCAACGTCCTGACTTTC
CASSPSGRNSGANVLTF
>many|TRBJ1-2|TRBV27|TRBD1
TGTGCCAGCAGCTCAACCGGACAGGGAGGAGCCTATGGCTACACCTTC
CASSSTGQGGAYGYTF